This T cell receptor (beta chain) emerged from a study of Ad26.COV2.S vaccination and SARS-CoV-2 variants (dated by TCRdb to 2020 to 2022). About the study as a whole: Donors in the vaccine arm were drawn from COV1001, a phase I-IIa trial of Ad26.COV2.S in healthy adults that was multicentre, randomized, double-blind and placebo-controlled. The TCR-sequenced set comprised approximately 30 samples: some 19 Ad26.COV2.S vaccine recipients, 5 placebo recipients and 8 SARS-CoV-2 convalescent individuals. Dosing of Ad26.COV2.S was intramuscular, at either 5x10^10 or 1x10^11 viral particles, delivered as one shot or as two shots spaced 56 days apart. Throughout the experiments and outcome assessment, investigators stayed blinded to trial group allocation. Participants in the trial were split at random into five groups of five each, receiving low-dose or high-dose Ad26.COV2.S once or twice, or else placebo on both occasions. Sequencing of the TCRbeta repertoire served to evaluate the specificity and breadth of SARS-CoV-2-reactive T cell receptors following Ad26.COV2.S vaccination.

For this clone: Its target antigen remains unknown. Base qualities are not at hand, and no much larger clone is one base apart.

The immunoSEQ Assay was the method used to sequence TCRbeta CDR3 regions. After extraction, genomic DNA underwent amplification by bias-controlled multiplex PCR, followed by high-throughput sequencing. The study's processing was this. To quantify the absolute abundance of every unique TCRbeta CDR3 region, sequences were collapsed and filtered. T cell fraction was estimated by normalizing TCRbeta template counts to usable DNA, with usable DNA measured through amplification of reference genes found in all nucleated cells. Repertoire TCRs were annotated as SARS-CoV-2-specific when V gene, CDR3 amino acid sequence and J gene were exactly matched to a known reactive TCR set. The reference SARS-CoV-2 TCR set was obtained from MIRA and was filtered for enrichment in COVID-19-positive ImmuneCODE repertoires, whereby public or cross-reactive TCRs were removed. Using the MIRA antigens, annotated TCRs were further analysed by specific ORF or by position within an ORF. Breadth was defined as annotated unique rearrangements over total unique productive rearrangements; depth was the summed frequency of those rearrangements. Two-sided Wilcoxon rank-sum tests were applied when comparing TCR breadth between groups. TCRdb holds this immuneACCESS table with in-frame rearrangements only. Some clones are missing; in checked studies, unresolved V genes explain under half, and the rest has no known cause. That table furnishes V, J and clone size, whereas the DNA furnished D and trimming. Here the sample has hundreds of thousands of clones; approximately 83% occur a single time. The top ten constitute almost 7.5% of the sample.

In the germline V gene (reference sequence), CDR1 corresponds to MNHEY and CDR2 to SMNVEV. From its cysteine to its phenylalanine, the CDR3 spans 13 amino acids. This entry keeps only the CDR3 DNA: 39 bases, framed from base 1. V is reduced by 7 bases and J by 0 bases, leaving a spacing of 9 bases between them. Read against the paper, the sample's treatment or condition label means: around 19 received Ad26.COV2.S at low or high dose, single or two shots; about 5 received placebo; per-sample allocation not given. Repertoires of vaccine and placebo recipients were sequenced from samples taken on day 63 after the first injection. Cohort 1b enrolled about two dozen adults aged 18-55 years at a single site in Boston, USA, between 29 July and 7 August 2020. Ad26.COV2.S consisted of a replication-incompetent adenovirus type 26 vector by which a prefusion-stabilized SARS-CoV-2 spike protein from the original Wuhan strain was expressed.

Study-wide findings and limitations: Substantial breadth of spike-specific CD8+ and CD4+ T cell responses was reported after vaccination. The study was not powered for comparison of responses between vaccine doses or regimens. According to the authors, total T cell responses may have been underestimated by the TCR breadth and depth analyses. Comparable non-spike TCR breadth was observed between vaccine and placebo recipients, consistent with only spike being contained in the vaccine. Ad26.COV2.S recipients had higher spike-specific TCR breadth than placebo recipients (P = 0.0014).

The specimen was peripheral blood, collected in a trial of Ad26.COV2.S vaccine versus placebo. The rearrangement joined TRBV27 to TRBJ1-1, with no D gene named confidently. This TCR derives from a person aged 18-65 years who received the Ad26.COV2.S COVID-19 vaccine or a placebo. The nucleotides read TGTGCCAGCATTGGGAGCCTGAACACTGAAGCTTTCTTT. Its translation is CASIGSLNTEAFF.